The T cell receptor (beta chain) under discussion was sequenced for a study of metastatic and nonmetastatic thyroid tumors. Study-level background: Blood and tumor or nodule tissue repertoires from malignant and benign thyroid patients were compared.

Methods used by the authors: Built for papillary thyroid cancer, a distant-metastasis classifier drew on CDR3 differences across clinicopathological groups. MiXCR re-clonotyped the PCR reads for TCRdb. TCRdb, not the original authors, processed these V and J calls. The sample holds about 40,000 clones, about an eighth seen once. All patients reached thyroid surgery having received no treatment beforehand. Germline CDR1 DFQATT, CDR2 SNEGSKA (reference sequence). The CDR3 extends over 14 amino acids. V lost 4 bases, J lost 0 bases, and 10 bases lay in between. Study results and caveats: Reported TCR beta diversity, measured in blood and tumor, was significantly higher for malignant thyroid tumors than for benign nodules.

In regard to this clone: Antigen: not known.

The sequence was obtained from a female donor with papillary thyroid cancer or a benign thyroid nodule (not recorded which). Some clones in this sample may be carry-over from other donors' samples. Material for sequencing was blood. V and J are TRBV20-1 and TRBJ1-5; D ambiguous. CDR3 sequence (DNA): TGCAGTGCTACTCCTTCGGCTAGCAATCAGCCCCAGCATTTT. Translation gives CSATPSASNQPQHF.